This TCR beta chain emerged from a study of blood T cell repertoires in COVID-19. Trimming took off 6 bases at V and 3 bases at J, with 9 bases between the two ends. Looked up from germline, CDR1 is SGDLS and CDR2 is YYNGEE. The length of the CDR3 is 13 residues. How the authors handled the data: Cell counts per sample came from amplifying reference gene primers. Clones were sequenced by immunoSEQ multiplex PCR, and TCRdb holds only the in-frame ones, with some missing. Clone size and V and J calls were adopted from that table, with D and trimming inferred from the DNA. The sample yields approximately 190,000 clones, 79% seen once.

This TCR derives from a man in his fifties or sixties with active or convalescent COVID-19. The V call is TRBV9, the J call TRBJ2-2; TRBD1 might be the D (6 bases). Sequenced sample: peripheral blood. In nucleotides, the CDR3 is TGTGCCAGCAACGAGGGGGACACCGGGGAGCTGTTTTTT. Its translation: CASNEGDTGELFF.